The next 8 T cell receptor beta chains were all read from a single sample in a study of OX40 agonist ivuxolimab in advanced cancers. The table came from immunoSEQ multiplex PCR; TCRdb's copy has only in-frame clones and leaves some out. The table records fewer than 45,000 clones, about 85% of them present only once. Source: CD4+ or CD8+ T cells sorted from blood, taken in a trial of the OX40 agonist ivuxolimab. Source of these receptors: an adult with an advanced solid tumor such as melanoma, head and neck, liver or kidney cancer.

The chain has TRBV6-6 and TRBJ1-1; TRBD1 might be the D (6 bases). There are 13 residues in the CDR3. Germline V gene sequence: CDR1 MNHNY, CDR2 SVGAGI (reference sequence). V lost 8 bases and J lost 11, with 21 bases in between. CDR3 in amino acids: CASGPVQGNGAFF. The CDR3 coding sequence is TGTGCCAGCGGCCCAGTCCAGGGGAATGGGGCTTTCTTT.

The CDR3 here is CASSLRTAYEQYF. The DNA of the CDR3 is TGTGCCAGCAGTTTAAGGACAGCCTACGAGCAGTACTTC. V is TRBV7-9 and J is TRBJ2-7, with TRBD1 as a possible D gene (6 bases). The CDR3 contains 13 residues. The V gene's germline CDR1 is SEHNR and CDR2 FQNEAQ (reference sequence). V was pared by 6 bases and J by 2 bases, with 11 bases between.

The chain combines TRBV9 with TRBJ1-2; D is undetermined. The ends were cut back, 0 bases at V and 10 bases at J, with 10 bases in the middle. The germline V gene encodes CDR1 SGDLS and CDR2 YYNGEE. The CDR3 runs 12 residues. The CDR3 nucleotides are TGTGCCAGCAGCGTAGCTCCCGGGAACTACACCTTC. Its protein is CASSVAPGNYTF.

The chain carries TRBV30 and TRBJ2-2, with 8 bases that match TRBD2. This CDR3 is built from 17 residues. Trimming removed 4 bases from V and 6 bases from J; junction bases left unmatched: 16. CDR1 and CDR2 from the germline V gene are GTSNPN and SVGIG (reference sequence). The CDR3, as DNA: TGTGCCTGGAACTCGCAAGTCGGGGGGGCTCTCCCCGGGGAGCTGTTTTTT. Amino acids: CAWNSQVGGALPGELFF.

This sequence joins TRBV9 and TRBJ1-4; D gene ambiguous. The CDR3 runs to 15 residues. The V gene's germline CDR1 is SGDLS and CDR2 YYNGEE. The V end was cut by 7 bases, the J end by 5 bases, with 18 bases between. The CDR3 region has the DNA TGTGCCAGCGGCAACATTGGAGGGTCGAATGAAAAACTGTTTTTT. It codes for CASGNIGGSNEKLFF.

The chain recombines TRBV30 with TRBJ2-1, with D hard to call. V was shortened by 7 bases and J by 7 bases, with 8 bases between the two germline ends. The CDR3 contains 10 residues. CDR1 is GTSNPN, CDR2 SVGIG, per germline (reference sequence). The CDR3 bases are TGTGCCTCACAGATTAATGAGCAGTTCTTC. Translation: CASQINEQFF.

The sample holds one count of this clone. The chain employs TRBV29-1 and TRBJ2-3, with 11 bases matching TRBD2. V shed 6 bases, J shed 5 bases, and the junction held 13 bases outside the gene matches. The CDR3 is 16 residues long. Germline loops: CDR1 SQVTM, CDR2 ANQGSEA. The CDR3: CSVVRRGTSGLDTQYF. The CDR3 coding sequence is TGCAGCGTCGTTCGTCGCGGGACTAGCGGCCTAGATACGCAGTATTTT.

The V call is TRBV7-6, the J call TRBJ1-2, with TRBD1 as a possible D gene (5 bases). The CDR3 runs to 12 residues. V lost 4 bases and J 7 bases, leaving 10 bases between the germline ends. Looked up from germline, CDR1 is SGHVS and CDR2 is FNYEAQ. The CDR3 sequence: CASSSSGGGYTF. The CDR3, as DNA: TGTGCCAGCAGCTCCTCCGGGGGTGGCTACACCTTC.